The clone carrying this T cell receptor beta chain was recorded many times. The target antigen is unknown. Samples came from axillary lymph nodes draining the breast cancer. TCRdb re-called the multiplex PCR reads through MiXCR, storing one row per CDR3 protein. The sample shows some 110,000 distinct CDR3 sequences, about 29% of them seen only once. The germline V gene has CDR1 LGHDT and CDR2 YNNKEL (reference sequence). Trimming shortened V by 4 bases and J by 4 bases, and 8 bases separated the two germline ends. The CDR3 has 14 residues. The data are from a study of breast tumors, draining lymph nodes, adjacent tissues. Study-wide findings and caveats: Tumors had less TCR diversity than lymph nodes, more than nontumor tissue. Data fit most tumor T cells coming from lymph node, expanding in tumor.

The specimen was axillary lymph node tissue. This chain links TRBV3-1 with TRBJ1-6; possible D gene TRBD1, 5 bases. This TCR was sampled from a female donor with breast cancer. Some clones in this sample may be carry-over from other donors' samples. The CDR3 region has the DNA TGTGCCAGCAGCCTAAGACAGTATAATTCACCCCTCCACTTT. Translating gives CASSLRQYNSPLHF.